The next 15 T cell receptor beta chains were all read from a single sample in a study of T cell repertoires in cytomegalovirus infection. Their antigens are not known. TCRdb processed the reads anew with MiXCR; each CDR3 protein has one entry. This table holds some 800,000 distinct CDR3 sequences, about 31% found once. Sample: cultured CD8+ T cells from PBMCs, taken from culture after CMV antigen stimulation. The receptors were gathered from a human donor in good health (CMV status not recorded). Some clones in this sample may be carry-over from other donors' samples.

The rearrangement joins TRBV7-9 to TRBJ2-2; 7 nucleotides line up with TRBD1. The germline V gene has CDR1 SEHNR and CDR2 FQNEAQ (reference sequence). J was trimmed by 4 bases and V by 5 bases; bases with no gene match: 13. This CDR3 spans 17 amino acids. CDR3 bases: TGTGCCAGCAGCCCAAGCACGACAGGGCTGAGCACCGGGGAGCTGTTTTTT. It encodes CASSPSTTGLSTGELFF.

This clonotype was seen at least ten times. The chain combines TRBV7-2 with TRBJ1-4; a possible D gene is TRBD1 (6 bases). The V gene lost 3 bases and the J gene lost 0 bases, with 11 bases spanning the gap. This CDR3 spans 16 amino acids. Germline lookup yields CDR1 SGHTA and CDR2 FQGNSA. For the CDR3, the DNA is TGTGCCAGCAGCTTTCCGGGGGGCCCAACTAATGAAAAACTGTTTTTT. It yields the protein CASSFPGGPTNEKLFF.

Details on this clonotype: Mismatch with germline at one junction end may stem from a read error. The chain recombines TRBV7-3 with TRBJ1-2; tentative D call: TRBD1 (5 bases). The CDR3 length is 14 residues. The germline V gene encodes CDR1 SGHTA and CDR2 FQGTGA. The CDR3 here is CVSSLNGAGYGYTF. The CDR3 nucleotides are TGTGTCAGCAGCTTAAATGGGGCCGGGTATGGCTACACCTTC.

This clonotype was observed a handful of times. CDR3 nucleotides: TGTGCCAGCAGTTGGACAGGGGTCTCCTACGAGCAGTACGTC. This codes for CASSWTGVSYEQYV. V and J are TRBV6-2 or TRBV6-3 and TRBJ2-7, with 9 positions matching TRBD1. The CDR3 runs 14 residues. Germline lookup yields CDR1 MNHEY and CDR2 SVGEGT. V gave up 4 bases and J gave up 0 bases; unmatched junction bases: 1.

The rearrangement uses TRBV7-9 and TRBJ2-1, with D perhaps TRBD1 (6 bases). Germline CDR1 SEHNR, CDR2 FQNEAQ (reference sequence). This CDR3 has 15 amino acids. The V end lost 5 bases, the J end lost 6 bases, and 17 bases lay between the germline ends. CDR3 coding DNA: TGTGCCAGCAGCCCCCCCGTGGACAGAACCAATGAGCAGTTCTTC. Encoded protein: CASSPPVDRTNEQFF. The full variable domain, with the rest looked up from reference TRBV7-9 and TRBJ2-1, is DTGVSQNPRHKITKRGQNVTFRCDPISEHNRLYWYRQTLGQGPEFLTYFQNEAQLEKSRLLSDRFSAERPKGSFSTLEIQRTEQGDSAMYLCASSPPVDRTNEQFFGPGTRLTVL.

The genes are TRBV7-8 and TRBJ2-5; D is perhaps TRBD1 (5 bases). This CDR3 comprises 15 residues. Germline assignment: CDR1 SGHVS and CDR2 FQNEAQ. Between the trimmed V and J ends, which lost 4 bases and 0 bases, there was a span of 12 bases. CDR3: CASSSAQDNQETQYF. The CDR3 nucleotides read TGTGCCAGCAGCTCAGCCCAGGACAACCAAGAGACCCAGTACTTC.

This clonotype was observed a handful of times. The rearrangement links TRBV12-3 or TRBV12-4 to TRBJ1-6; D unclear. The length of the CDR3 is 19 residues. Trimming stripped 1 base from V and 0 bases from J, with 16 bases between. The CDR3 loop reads CASSLVLGLPSSYNSPLHF. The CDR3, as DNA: TGTGCCAGCAGTTTAGTCCTGGGTTTGCCAAGCTCCTATAATTCACCCCTCCACTTT.

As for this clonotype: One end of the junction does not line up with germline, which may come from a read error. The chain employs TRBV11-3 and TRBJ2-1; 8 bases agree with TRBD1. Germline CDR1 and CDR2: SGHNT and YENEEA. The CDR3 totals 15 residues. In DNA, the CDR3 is TGTGCCAGCAGCTTAGCAGGGGGCTCCTACAATGGGCAGTTCTTC. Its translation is CASSLAGGSYNGQFF.

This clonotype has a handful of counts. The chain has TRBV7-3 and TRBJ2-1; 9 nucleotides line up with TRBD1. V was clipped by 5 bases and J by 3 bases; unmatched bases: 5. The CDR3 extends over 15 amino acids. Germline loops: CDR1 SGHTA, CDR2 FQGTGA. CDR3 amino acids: CASSPQGANYNEQFF. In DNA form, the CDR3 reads TGTGCCAGCAGCCCACAGGGGGCGAACTACAATGAGCAGTTCTTC.

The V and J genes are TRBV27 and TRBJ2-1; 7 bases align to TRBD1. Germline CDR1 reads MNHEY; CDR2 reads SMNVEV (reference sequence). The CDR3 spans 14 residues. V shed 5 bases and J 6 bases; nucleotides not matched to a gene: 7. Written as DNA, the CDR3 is TGTGCCAGCAGTCCCGGGACAGTCCTCAATGAGCAGTTCTTC. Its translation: CASSPGTVLNEQFF.

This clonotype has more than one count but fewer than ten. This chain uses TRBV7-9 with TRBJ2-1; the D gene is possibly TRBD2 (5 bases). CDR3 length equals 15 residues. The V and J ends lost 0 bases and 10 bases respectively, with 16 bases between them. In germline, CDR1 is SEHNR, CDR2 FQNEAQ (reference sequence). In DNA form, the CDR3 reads TGTGCCAGCAGCTTAGCCGTAGGACTCCTCGGGGAGCAGTTCTTC. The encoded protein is CASSLAVGLLGEQFF.

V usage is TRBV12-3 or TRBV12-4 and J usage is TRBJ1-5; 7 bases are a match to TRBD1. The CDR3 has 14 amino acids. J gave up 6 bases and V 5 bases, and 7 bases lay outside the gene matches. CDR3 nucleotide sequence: TGTGCCAGCAGTATAGACAGGGAGGGTCAGCCCCAGCATTTT. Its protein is CASSIDREGQPQHF.

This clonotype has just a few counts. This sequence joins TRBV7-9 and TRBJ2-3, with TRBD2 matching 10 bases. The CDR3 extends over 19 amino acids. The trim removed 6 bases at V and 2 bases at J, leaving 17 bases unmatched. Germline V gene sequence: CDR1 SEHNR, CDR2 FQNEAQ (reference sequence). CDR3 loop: CASRSPSGGASWDTDTQYF. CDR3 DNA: TGTGCCAGCAGGTCCCCGAGCGGGGGGGCCTCGTGGGACACAGATACGCAGTATTTT.

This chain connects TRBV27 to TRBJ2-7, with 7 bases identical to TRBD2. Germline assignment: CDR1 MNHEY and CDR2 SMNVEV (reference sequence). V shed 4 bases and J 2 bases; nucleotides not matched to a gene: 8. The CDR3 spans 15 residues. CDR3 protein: CASSWGGAVTYEQYF. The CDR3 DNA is TGTGCCAGCAGTTGGGGAGGGGCCGTCACCTACGAGCAGTACTTC.

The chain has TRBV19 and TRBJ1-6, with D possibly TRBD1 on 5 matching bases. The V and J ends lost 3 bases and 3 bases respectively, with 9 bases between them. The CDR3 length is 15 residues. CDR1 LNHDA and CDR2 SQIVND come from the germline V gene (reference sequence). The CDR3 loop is CASSIGGYYNSPLHF. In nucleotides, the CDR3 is TGTGCCAGTAGTATTGGGGGGTACTATAATTCACCCCTCCACTTT.